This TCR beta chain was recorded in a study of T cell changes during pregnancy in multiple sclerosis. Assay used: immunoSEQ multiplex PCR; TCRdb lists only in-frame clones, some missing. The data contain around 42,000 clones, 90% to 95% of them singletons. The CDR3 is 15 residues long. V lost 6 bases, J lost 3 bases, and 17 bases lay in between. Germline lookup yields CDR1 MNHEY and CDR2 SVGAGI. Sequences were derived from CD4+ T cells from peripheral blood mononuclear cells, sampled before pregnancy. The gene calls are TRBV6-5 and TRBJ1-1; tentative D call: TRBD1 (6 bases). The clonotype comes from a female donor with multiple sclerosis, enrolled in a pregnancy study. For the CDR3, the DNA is TGTGCCAGCAGCCAGGGGCGCTGGTGGGACACTGAAGCTTTCTTT. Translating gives CASSQGRWWDTEAFF.